These T cell receptor beta chains were read from a single sample in a study of blood T cells in healthy people across ages. Each CDR3 protein is one row after TCRdb ran MiXCR on the 5' RACE reads. The data show hundreds of thousands of distinct CDR3 sequences, with just under 25% seen just once and roughly a tenth held by the top ten. These data were also filed under a second study, of T cells of mothers and their children.

What was sequenced was blood. The source is a boy younger than 18 in good health. The conserved cysteine and the conserved F or W are not part of the CDR3 here.

j_gene: TRBJ2-7
v_gene: TRBV6-2/TRBV6-3
CDR3aa: ASSHGVAGYYEQY

j_gene: TRBJ2-3
v_gene: TRBV28
CDR3aa: ASSSAGTPEDTQY

j_gene: TRBJ2-1
v_gene: TRBV3-1
CDR3aa: ASSQVGPGPTHNEQF

j_gene: TRBJ2-3
v_gene: TRBV24-1
CDR3aa: ATSEWDSGTGTQY

j_gene: TRBJ1-1
v_gene: TRBV28
CDR3aa: ASSKPSRGVYLTEAF

j_gene: NA
v_gene: TRBV6-5
CDR3aa: ASRTGGADSYEQY

j_gene: TRBJ1-1
v_gene: TRBV20-1
CDR3aa: SARDPAAAEAF

j_gene: TRBJ2-2
v_gene: TRBV4-2
CDR3aa: ASSQGLEEIGELF

j_gene: TRBJ1-2
v_gene: TRBV7-2
CDR3aa: ASSSRVWEGYT

j_gene: TRBJ2-2
v_gene: TRBV19
CDR3aa: ASSARQGFRELF

j_gene: TRBJ1-5
v_gene: TRBV7-2
CDR3aa: ASSLVDNQPQH

j_gene: TRBJ2-1
v_gene: TRBV18
CDR3aa: ASSPAGGIRHEQF

j_gene: TRBJ2-5
v_gene: TRBV4-1
CDR3aa: ASSLHAGARETQY

j_gene: NA
v_gene: TRBV6-7
CDR3aa: ASSTTKRGSYEQY

j_gene: TRBJ2-7
v_gene: TRBV29-1
CDR3aa: SVGWDRGNYEQY

j_gene: TRBJ2-1
v_gene: TRBV6-1
CDR3aa: ASRRDGQGNYNEQF